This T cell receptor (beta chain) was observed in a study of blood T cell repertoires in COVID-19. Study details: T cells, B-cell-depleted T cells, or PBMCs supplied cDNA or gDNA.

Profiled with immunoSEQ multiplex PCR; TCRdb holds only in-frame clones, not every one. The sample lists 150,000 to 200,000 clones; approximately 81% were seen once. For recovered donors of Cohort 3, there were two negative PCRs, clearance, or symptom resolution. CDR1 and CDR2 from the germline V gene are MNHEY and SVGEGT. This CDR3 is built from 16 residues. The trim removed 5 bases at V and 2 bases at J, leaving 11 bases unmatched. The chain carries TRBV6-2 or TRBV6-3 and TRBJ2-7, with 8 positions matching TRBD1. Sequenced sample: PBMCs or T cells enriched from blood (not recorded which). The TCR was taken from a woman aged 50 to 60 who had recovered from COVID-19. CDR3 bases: TGTGCCAGCAGTCGACGGGACAGGCAACTCCCCTACGAGCAGTACTTC. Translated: CASSRRDRQLPYEQYF.